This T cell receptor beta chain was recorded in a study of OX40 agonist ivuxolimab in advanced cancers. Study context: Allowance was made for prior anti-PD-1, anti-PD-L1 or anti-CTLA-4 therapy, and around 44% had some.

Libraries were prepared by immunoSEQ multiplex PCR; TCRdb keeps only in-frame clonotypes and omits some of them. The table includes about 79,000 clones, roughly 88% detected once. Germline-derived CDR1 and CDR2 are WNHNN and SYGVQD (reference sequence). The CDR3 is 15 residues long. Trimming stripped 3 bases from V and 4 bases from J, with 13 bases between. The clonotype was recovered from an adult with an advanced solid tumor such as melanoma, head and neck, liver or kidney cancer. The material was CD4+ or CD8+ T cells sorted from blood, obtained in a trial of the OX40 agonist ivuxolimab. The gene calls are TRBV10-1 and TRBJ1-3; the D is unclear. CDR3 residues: CASSDGRGSGNTIYF. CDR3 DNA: TGCGCCAGCAGTGACGGCCGAGGGTCAGGAAACACCATATATTTT.